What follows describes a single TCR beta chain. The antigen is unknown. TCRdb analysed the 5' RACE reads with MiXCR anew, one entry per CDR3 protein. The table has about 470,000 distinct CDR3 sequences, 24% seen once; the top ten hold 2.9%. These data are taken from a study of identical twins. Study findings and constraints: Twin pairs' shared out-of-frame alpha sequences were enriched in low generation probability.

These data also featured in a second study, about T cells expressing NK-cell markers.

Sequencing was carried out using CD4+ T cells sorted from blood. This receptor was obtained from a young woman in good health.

The CDR3 nucleotides are TGTGCCAGCAGCCACGGTACTAAAAAAGGTGAGCAGTTCTTC. It is translated as CASSHGTKKGEQFF. The chain is built from TRBV11-2 and TRBJ2-1; no reliable D call. The V end was cut by 5 bases, the J end by 9 bases, with 17 bases between. The germline gives CDR1 SGHAT, CDR2 FQNNGV. The CDR3 consists of 14 residues.